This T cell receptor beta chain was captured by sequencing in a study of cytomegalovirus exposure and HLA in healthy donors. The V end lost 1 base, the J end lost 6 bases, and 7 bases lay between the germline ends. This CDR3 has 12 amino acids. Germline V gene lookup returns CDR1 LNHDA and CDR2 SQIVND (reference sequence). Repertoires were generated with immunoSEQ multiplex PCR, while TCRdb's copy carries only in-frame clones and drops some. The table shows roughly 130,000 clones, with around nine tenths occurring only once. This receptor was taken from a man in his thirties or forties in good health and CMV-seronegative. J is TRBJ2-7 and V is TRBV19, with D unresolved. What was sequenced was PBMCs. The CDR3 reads CASSIGQSEQYF. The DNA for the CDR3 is TGTGCCAGTAGTATAGGACAATCCGAGCAGTACTTC.